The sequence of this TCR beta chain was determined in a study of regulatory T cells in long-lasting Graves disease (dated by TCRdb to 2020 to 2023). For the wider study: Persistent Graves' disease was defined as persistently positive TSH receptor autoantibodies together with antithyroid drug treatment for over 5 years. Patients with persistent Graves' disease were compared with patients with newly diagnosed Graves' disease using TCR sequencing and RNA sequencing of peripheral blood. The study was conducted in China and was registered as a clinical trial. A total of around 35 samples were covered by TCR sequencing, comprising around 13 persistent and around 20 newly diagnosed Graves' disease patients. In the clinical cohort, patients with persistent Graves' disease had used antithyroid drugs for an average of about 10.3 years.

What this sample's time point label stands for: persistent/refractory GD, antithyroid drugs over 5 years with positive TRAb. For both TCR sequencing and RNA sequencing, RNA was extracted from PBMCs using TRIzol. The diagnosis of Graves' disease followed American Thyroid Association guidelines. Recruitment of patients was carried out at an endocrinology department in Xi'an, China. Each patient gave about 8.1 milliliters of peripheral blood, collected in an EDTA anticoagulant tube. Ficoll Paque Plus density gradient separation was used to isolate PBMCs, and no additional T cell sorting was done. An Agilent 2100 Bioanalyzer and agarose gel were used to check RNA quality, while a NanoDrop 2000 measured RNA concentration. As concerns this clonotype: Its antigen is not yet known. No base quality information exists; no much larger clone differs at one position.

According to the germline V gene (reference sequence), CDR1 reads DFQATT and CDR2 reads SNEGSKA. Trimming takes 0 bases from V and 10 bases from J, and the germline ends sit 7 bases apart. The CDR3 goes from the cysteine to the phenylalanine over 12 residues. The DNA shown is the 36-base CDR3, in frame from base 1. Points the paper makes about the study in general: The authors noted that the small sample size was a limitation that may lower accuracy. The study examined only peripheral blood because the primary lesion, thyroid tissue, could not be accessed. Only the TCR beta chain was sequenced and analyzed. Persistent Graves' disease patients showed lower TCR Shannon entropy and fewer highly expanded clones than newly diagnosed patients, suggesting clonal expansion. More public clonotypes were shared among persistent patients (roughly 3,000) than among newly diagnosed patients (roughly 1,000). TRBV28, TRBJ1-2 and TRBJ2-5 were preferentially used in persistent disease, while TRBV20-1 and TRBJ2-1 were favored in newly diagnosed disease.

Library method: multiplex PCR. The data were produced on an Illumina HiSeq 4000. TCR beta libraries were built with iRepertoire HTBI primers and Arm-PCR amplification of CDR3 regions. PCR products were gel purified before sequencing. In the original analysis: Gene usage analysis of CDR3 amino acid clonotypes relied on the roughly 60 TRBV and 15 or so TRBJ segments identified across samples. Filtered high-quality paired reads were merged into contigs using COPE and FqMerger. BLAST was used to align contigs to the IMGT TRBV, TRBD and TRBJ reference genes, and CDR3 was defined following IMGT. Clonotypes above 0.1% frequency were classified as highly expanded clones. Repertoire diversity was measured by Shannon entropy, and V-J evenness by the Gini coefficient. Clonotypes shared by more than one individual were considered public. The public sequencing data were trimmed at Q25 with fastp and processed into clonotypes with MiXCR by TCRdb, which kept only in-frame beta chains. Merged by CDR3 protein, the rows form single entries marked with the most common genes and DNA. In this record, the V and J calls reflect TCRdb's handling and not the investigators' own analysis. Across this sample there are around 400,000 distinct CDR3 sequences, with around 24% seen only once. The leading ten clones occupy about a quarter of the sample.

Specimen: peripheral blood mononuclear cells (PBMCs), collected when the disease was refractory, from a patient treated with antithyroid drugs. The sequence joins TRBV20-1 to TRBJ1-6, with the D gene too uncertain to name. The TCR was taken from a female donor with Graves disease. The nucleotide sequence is TGCAGTGCTAGAGATTTGGACTCACCCCTCCACTTT. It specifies CSARDLDSPLHF.